The next 24 T cell receptor beta chains were all read from a single sample in a study of blood T cell repertoires in COVID-19. Sequenced by immunoSEQ multiplex PCR; TCRdb stores in-frame clones only, minus some. The repertoire holds about 170,000 clones, with 88% as singletons. Sequenced input: peripheral blood. The receptors come from a man aged 55 to 70 with acute or convalescent COVID-19.

The chain uses TRBV19 and TRBJ2-1, with 7 nucleotides matching TRBD2. The CDR3 runs to 17 residues. The trim removed 7 bases at V and 0 bases at J, leaving 12 bases unmatched. CDR1 and CDR2 (germline): LNHDA, SQIVND (reference sequence). CDR3 amino acids: CASTPRPRGSSYNEQFF. CDR3 in DNA: TGTGCCAGTACCCCCCGGCCGCGGGGGAGCTCCTACAATGAGCAGTTCTTC.

This clone has a handful of counts. The chain couples TRBV5-4 to TRBJ2-5; 10 bases are a match to TRBD1. The trim removed 2 bases at V and 4 bases at J, leaving 5 bases unmatched. This CDR3 region has 15 residues. Germline V gives CDR1 SGHNT, CDR2 YYREEE (reference sequence). The CDR3 sequence: CASSFDRGLGETQYF. CDR3 bases: TGTGCCAGCAGCTTTGACAGGGGGCTTGGAGAGACCCAGTACTTC.

The chain joins TRBV11-2 to TRBJ1-1; D is uncertain. Germline loops: CDR1 SGHAT, CDR2 FQNNGV. The CDR3 consists of 13 residues. V was clipped by 3 bases and J by 7 bases, with 12 bases between them. This CDR3 is CASSFEEYGEAFF. In DNA, the CDR3 is TGTGCCAGCAGCTTCGAGGAGTACGGTGAAGCTTTCTTT. Full variable domain (remainder filled in from reference TRBV11-2 and TRBJ1-1): EAGVAQSPRYKIIEKRQSVAFWCNPISGHATLYWYQQILGQGPKLLIQFQNNGVVDDSQLPKDRFSAERLKGVDSTLKIQPAKLEDSAVYLCASSFEEYGEAFFGQGTRLTVV.

The chain is built from TRBV11-3 and TRBJ2-5; possible D gene TRBD1, 5 bases. CDR1 is SGHNT and CDR2 is YENEEA in the germline V gene. The CDR3 extends over 15 amino acids. V lost 2 bases, J lost 1 base, and 11 bases lay in between. CDR3 coding DNA: TGTGCCAGCAGCTTAATACAGGCCCTCCAAGAGACCCAGTACTTC. Translated, it gives CASSLIQALQETQYF.

The chain uses TRBV10-3 and TRBJ1-3; the D gene is possibly TRBD1 (5 bases). Trimming left V 4 bases short and J 3 bases short, with 13 bases between. Germline CDR1 is ENHRY and CDR2 is SYGVKD. This CDR3 spans 15 amino acids. CDR3 coding DNA: TGTGCCATCAGTGGAGGAGGGGCTGATGGAAACACCATATATTTT. As protein: CAISGGGADGNTIYF.

The chain joins TRBV21-1 to TRBJ2-7; no DNA check was done on the table's D call, TRBD2. TRBV21-1 is tagged as a pseudogene. The CDR3 sequence is 17 residues long. The CDR3 DNA reads as TGTGCCAGCAGCAACGATAGGAGCGGGAGTGGAACCTACGAGCAGTACTTC. Translated: CASSNDRSGSGTYEQYF.

The gene calls are TRBV6-1 and TRBJ1-2; D call uncertain. The V gene's germline CDR1 is MNHNS and CDR2 SASEGT. V was trimmed by 6 bases and J by 6 bases, leaving 11 bases between them. This CDR3 spans 12 amino acids. As DNA, the CDR3 is TGTGCCAGCAGCAACTCCGGGGATGGCTACACCTTC. It yields the protein CASSNSGDGYTF.

This sequence joins TRBV9 and TRBJ1-2, with 8 nucleotides matching TRBD1. Germline trimming cut 4 bases from V and 2 bases from J; bases unmatched to any gene: 7. Germline CDR1 is SGDLS and CDR2 is YYNGEE. The CDR3 spans 15 residues. This CDR3 reads CASSTGTGDNYGYTF. In DNA, the CDR3 is TGTGCCAGCAGCACCGGGACAGGTGACAACTATGGCTACACCTTC.

V is TRBV6-2 or TRBV6-3 and J is TRBJ1-1; D perhaps matches TRBD1 (6 bases). This CDR3 comprises 15 residues. Trimming pared 2 bases from V and 6 bases from J, leaving 16 bases between. Per the germline V gene, CDR1 is MNHEY and CDR2 is SVGEGT. CDR3 residues: CASSYQGRILAEAFF. In DNA, the CDR3 is TGTGCCAGCAGTTACCAGGGGCGAATCTTAGCTGAAGCTTTCTTT.

This clone was detected a few times. The CDR3 DNA reads as TGTGCCAGCATACGAGACAGGGAGATAGATACGCAGTATTTT. It specifies CASIRDREIDTQYF. This sequence joins TRBV2 and TRBJ2-3, with TRBD1 identical over 7 bases. Trimming at V came to 7 bases and at J to 5 bases, leaving 9 bases not matched to a gene. The CDR3 has 14 residues. The germline gives CDR1 SNHLY, CDR2 FYNNEI.

This clone occurred a few times. The rearrangement uses TRBV7-2 and TRBJ2-3, with 7 bases lining up with TRBD1. Germline CDR1 and CDR2: SGHTA and FQGNSA. V trimming: 7 bases; J trimming: 5 bases; junction bases outside the gene matches: 6. The CDR3 length is 13 residues. This chain's CDR3 is CASNGQGVDTQYF. The CDR3 DNA reads TGTGCCAGCAATGGGCAGGGGGTAGATACGCAGTATTTT.

This clone was counted only a few times. V is TRBV7-9 and J is TRBJ1-3, with 8 bases fitting TRBD1. V lost 1 base to trimming and J lost 0 bases; unmatched junction nucleotides: 5. Germline V gene lookup returns CDR1 SEHNR and CDR2 FQNEAQ (reference sequence). This CDR3 spans 17 amino acids. CDR3 region: CASSLGQGTLSGNTIYF. The CDR3 nucleotides read TGTGCCAGCAGCTTAGGACAGGGGACTCTCTCTGGAAACACCATATATTTT.

CDR3 in DNA: TGTGCCAGCAGCCCGACTAGCGGGAGGGTCATGAGAGTCCGCAATGAGCAGTTCTTC. This translates into CASSPTSGRVMRVRNEQFF. The J gene is TRBJ2-1, the V gene TRBV3-1 (or the pseudogene TRBV3-2); 14 bases fit TRBD2. The CDR3 contains 19 residues. CDR1 and CDR2 (germline): LGHDT, YNNKEL (reference sequence). The J segment lost 6 bases and the V segment lost 4 bases, leaving 14 bases of the junction unmatched.

This clone was seen a few times. This rearrangement joins TRBV29-1 to TRBJ2-2; 9 nucleotides agree with TRBD1. The CDR3 extends over 13 amino acids. Germline CDR1 SQVTM, CDR2 ANQGSEA. Germline trimming cut 6 bases from V and 3 bases from J; bases unmatched to any gene: 2. CDR3 in DNA: TGCAGCGTCCGGGACAGGGACACCGGGGAGCTGTTTTTT. Amino acids: CSVRDRDTGELFF.

In this sample, this clone turned up a few times. The gene calls are TRBV7-9 and TRBJ2-2; 8 bases map to TRBD1. From germline, CDR1 is SEHNR and CDR2 FQNEAQ (reference sequence). Trimming removed 3 bases from V and 1 base from J; junction bases left unmatched: 4. There are 16 residues in the CDR3. CDR3 in amino acids: CASSLETGGNTGELFF. Written as DNA, the CDR3 is TGTGCCAGCAGCTTGGAAACAGGGGGGAACACCGGGGAGCTGTTTTTT.

V is TRBV20-1 and J is TRBJ2-3; no reliable D call. Trimming removed 3 bases from V and 1 base from J, with 14 bases in between. The length of the CDR3 is 15 residues. The germline V gene encodes CDR1 DFQATT and CDR2 SNEGSKA (reference sequence). CDR3 region: CSASTDSKGTDTQYF. CDR3 sequence (DNA): TGCAGTGCTAGTACCGACTCCAAGGGCACAGATACGCAGTATTTT.

The chain combines TRBV6-5 with TRBJ1-1; 9 positions match TRBD1. CDR1 and CDR2 (germline): MNHEY, SVGAGI. Germline trimming cut 5 bases from V and 5 bases from J; bases unmatched to any gene: 3. The CDR3 is 13 amino acids. The CDR3 sequence is CASSKDRGTEAFF. CDR3 in DNA: TGTGCCAGCAGTAAGGACAGGGGAACTGAAGCTTTCTTT.

The chain links TRBV27 to TRBJ1-2, with 9 positions matching TRBD1. The CDR3 has 14 amino acids. Germline-derived CDR1 and CDR2 are MNHEY and SMNVEV (reference sequence). Losses at the gene ends were 2 bases for V and 7 bases for J; bases not matched to a gene: 5. The DNA for the CDR3 is TGTGCCAGCAGTTTAGCCGTACAGGGGGCTGGCTACACCTTC. Its protein product is CASSLAVQGAGYTF.

This sequence joins TRBV19 and TRBJ1-1, with TRBD1 identical over 11 bases. The CDR3 totals 17 residues. Germline assignment: CDR1 LNHDA and CDR2 SQIVND (reference sequence). V lost 0 bases, J lost 3 bases, and 6 bases stayed unmatched. The CDR3 here is CASSIDRTGGVDTEAFF. CDR3 DNA sequence: TGTGCCAGTAGTATAGATAGGACAGGGGGCGTCGACACTGAAGCTTTCTTT. The entire variable domain, with the rest obtained from reference TRBV19 and TRBJ1-1, is as follows: DGGITQSPKYLFRKEGQNVTLSCEQNLNHDAMYWYRQDPGQGLRLIYYSQIVNDFQKGDIAEGYSVSREKKESFPLTVTSAQKNPTAFYLCASSIDRTGGVDTEAFFGQGTRLTVV.

In this sample, this clone turned up once. The chain joins TRBV5-6 to TRBJ2-1; 10 nucleotides line up with TRBD2. Looked up from germline, CDR1 is SGHDT and CDR2 is YYEEEE. There are 14 residues in the CDR3. Trimming removed 6 bases from V and 8 bases from J; junction bases left unmatched: 8. CDR3 coding DNA: TGTGCCAGCAAGGCCTCCGGGACTAGCGATGAGCAGTTCTTC. Its protein is CASKASGTSDEQFF.

The V call is TRBV30, the J call TRBJ1-1; TRBD1 matches at 8 bases. Germline V gene sequence: CDR1 GTSNPN, CDR2 SVGIG (reference sequence). This CDR3 has 15 amino acids. The V and J ends lost 0 bases and 5 bases, in that order; junction bases with no gene match: 8. As DNA, the CDR3 is TGTGCCTGGAGTGTAGGGTTTACAGGGGGTACTGAAGCTTTCTTT. As protein: CAWSVGFTGGTEAFF.

The chain carries TRBV19 and TRBJ2-7; TRBD1 aligns across 11 bases. Germline CDR1 reads LNHDA; CDR2 reads SQIVND (reference sequence). After removal of 8 bases from V and 6 bases from J, the junction contained 6 bases not matched to a gene. The CDR3 contains 13 residues. The CDR3 region has the DNA TGTGCCAGTCGGAGGGACAGGGGGGCCGAGCAGTACTTC. It translates to CASRRDRGAEQYF.

V gene TRBV6-5 combines with J gene TRBJ2-5; 8 positions match TRBD1. Trimming took 5 bases from V and 5 from J; bases not matched to a gene: 10. CDR3 length: 15 residues. The V gene's germline CDR1 is MNHEY and CDR2 SVGAGI. CDR3 protein: CASSPGQGRLETQYF. CDR3 sequence (DNA): TGTGCCAGCAGTCCTGGACAGGGACGTTTGGAGACCCAGTACTTC.

V gene TRBV9 combines with J gene TRBJ1-6; D is ambiguous. The CDR3 loop spans 12 amino acids. Germline lookup yields CDR1 SGDLS and CDR2 YYNGEE. The V end was cut by 4 bases, the J end by 8 bases, with 7 bases between. CDR3 amino acids: CASSPSDSPLHF. Written as DNA, the CDR3 is TGTGCCAGCAGCCCGTCCGATTCACCCCTCCACTTT. The complete variable domain, with remaining parts taken from reference TRBV9 and TRBJ1-6, reads DSGVTQTPKHLITATGQRVTLRCSPRSGDLSVYWYQQSLDQGLQFLIQYYNGEERAKGNILERFSAQQFPDLHSELNLSSLELGDSALYFCASSPSDSPLHFGNGTRLTVT.